These 16 T cell receptor beta chains came from one sample sequenced in a study of blood T cells in healthy people across ages. Sample-barcoded 5' priming and a J-beta primer mix drove a second PCR of about 7 to 11 cycles. Via MiXCR, TCRdb re-called the 5' RACE reads, giving one row per CDR3 protein. The sample holds 920,000 or so distinct CDR3 sequences, 40% to 55% seen once. The sequenced material came from blood. The receptors originated from a woman aged 55-69 years in good health.

The table lists this clonotype with a few counts. This chain joins TRBV7-8 and TRBJ2-1; TRBD1 matches at 7 bases. Germline loops: CDR1 SGHVS, CDR2 FQNEAQ. CDR3 length: 16 residues. J gave up 4 bases and V 5 bases, and 11 bases lay outside the gene matches. The CDR3 DNA follows: TGTGCCAGCAGCCCCGGGACAGAGAATCATTACAATGAGCAGTTCTTC. Its translation: CASSPGTENHYNEQFF.

The V call is TRBV2, the J call TRBJ2-7; D not resolved. Germline V lookup: CDR1 SNHLY, CDR2 FYNNEI. V lost 3 bases and J lost 9, with 12 bases in between. The CDR3 covers 12 residues. The CDR3 nucleotides are TGTGCCAGCAGTGAGTACATTGCCGGGCAGTACTTC. Translated, it gives CASSEYIAGQYF.

This clonotype came up a few times. The chain links TRBV7-9 to TRBJ1-2, with D perhaps matching TRBD1 (5 bases). V was pared by 3 bases and J by 5 bases, with 13 bases between. CDR1 and CDR2 (germline): SEHNR, FQNEAQ (reference sequence). CDR3 length equals 14 residues. CDR3 sequence reads: CASSLSRDGYGYTF. CDR3 nucleotides: TGTGCCAGCAGCTTGAGCAGGGACGGGTATGGCTACACCTTC.

The chain has TRBV13 and TRBJ2-1; perhaps TRBD2 as D (6 bases). The CDR3 extends over 14 amino acids. Deletions cut 5 bases from V and 10 bases from J, with 18 bases between. Germline V gene lookup returns CDR1 PRHDT and CDR2 FYEKMQ (reference sequence). The CDR3 is CASSAGTETYEQFF. CDR3 coding DNA: TGTGCCAGCAGCGCCGGGACTGAGACCTACGAGCAGTTCTTC.

The chain links TRBV5-1 to TRBJ2-1, with TRBD2 as a possible D gene (6 bases). The CDR3 runs to 17 residues. Trimming removed 1 base from V and 4 bases from J, with 18 bases in between. Germline-derived CDR1 and CDR2 are SGHRS and YFSETQ. CDR3: CASSLPSGTGFYNEQFF. CDR3 DNA: TGCGCCAGCAGCTTGCCGTCGGGGACTGGATTTTACAATGAGCAGTTCTTC.

V and J are TRBV5-4 and TRBJ1-2; a weak D match, TRBD1 (6 bases). V lost 0 bases and J lost 6, with 18 bases in between. The germline CDR1 and CDR2 sequences are SGHNT and YYREEE (reference sequence). The CDR3 has 16 residues. The CDR3, as DNA: TGTGCCAGCAGCTTGGGGCCAGGGGAGGTCTTCGATGGCTACACCTTC. This translates into CASSLGPGEVFDGYTF.

This clonotype was observed a few times. The chain uses TRBV27 and TRBJ2-3; D ambiguous. V lost 0 bases to trimming and J lost 4 bases, with 8 bases between them. CDR1 and CDR2 from the germline V gene are MNHEY and SMNVEV (reference sequence). The CDR3 has 14 residues. The chain's CDR3 is CASSLSFGADTQYF. Here the CDR3 DNA reads TGTGCCAGCAGTTTATCGTTCGGCGCAGATACGCAGTATTTT.

The chain uses TRBV27 and TRBJ2-1; 16 positions match TRBD2. Germline CDR1 MNHEY, CDR2 SMNVEV (reference sequence). The CDR3 contains 19 residues. V trimming: 5 bases; J trimming: 2 bases; junction bases outside the gene matches: 9. The CDR3 bases are TGTGCCAGCAGTCCGGGGACTAGCGGGGGGGCTTTCACCTACAATGAGCAGTTCTTC. It translates to CASSPGTSGGAFTYNEQFF.

A few counts support this clonotype. This chain joins TRBV25-1 and TRBJ2-2, with D unresolved. The CDR3 is 15 amino acids. The V gene's germline CDR1 is MGHDK and CDR2 SYGVNS. V was trimmed by 5 bases and J by 1 base, leaving 11 bases between them. The CDR3 DNA sequence: TGTGCCAGCAGTCGCAAGAACTTGAACACCGGGGAGCTGTTTTTT. It encodes CASSRKNLNTGELFF.

The chain links TRBV5-1 to TRBJ2-7, with TRBD2 matching 10 bases. CDR1 is SGHRS, CDR2 YFSETQ, per germline. This CDR3 comprises 16 residues. V shed 4 bases, J shed 3 bases, and the junction held 10 bases outside the gene matches. Here the CDR3 DNA reads TGCGCCAGCAGCCCTCGCACTAGCGGGGCCTTCTACGAGCAGTACTTC. Protein product: CASSPRTSGAFYEQYF.

This clonotype was found once. The chain couples TRBV20-1 to TRBJ2-1; D ambiguous. The end of the DNA is better explained by TRBJ2-7, so the J call may be wrong. CDR3 length: 14 amino acids. From germline, CDR1 is DFQATT and CDR2 SNEGSKA (reference sequence). The CDR3 region is CSARVRSSYNEQYF. CDR3 DNA: TGCAGTGCTAGAGTACGCAGTTCCTACAATGAGCAGTACTTC.

The sample holds a few counts of this clonotype. The chain carries TRBV20-1 and TRBJ1-2; D not resolved. Germline CDR1 and CDR2: DFQATT and SNEGSKA (reference sequence). This CDR3 spans 13 amino acids. Trimming pared 6 bases from V and 4 bases from J, leaving 15 bases between. CDR3 in amino acids: CSATTGVSYGYTF. The CDR3 coding sequence is TGCAGTGCCACCACCGGGGTCTCCTATGGCTACACCTTC.

On this clonotype itself: An end of the junction differs from the germline gene, which may be a read error. The rearrangement joins TRBV5-1 to TRBJ2-4; TRBD1 matches at 7 bases. The germline gives CDR1 SGHRS, CDR2 YFSETQ. The CDR3 is 17 amino acids. Here the CDR3 reads CASNLVGGAGTKNIQYF. DNA of the CDR3: TGCGCCAGCAACTTGGTAGGGGGCGCTGGAACCAAAAACATTCAGTACTTC.

The rearrangement joins TRBV7-9 to TRBJ1-1; D is possibly TRBD1 (5 bases). V was cut by 8 bases and J by 1 base, with 17 bases left in between. This CDR3 has 15 amino acids. CDR1 is SEHNR and CDR2 is FQNEAQ in the germline V gene (reference sequence). The CDR3 DNA follows: TGTGCCAGCGCGCCCTGGGAGGGGTCGAACACTGAAGCTTTCTTT. Translating gives CASAPWEGSNTEAFF.

This clonotype has only a few counts. V usage is TRBV29-1 and J usage is TRBJ2-4; D might be TRBD2 (5 bases). V was cut by 7 bases and J by 8 bases, with 18 bases left in between. The CDR3 length is 13 residues. CDR1 and CDR2 from the germline V gene are SQVTM and ANQGSEA. The DNA for the CDR3 is TGCAGCGCTTCGAGGGTGGGGTTGGACATTCAGTACTTC. This sequence encodes CSASRVGLDIQYF.

This clonotype was recorded only once. The chain recombines TRBV11-2 with TRBJ2-1; no firm D call. V lost 5 bases, J lost 6 bases, and 8 bases lay in between. The CDR3 sequence is 12 residues long. The V gene's germline CDR1 is SGHAT and CDR2 FQNNGV. The CDR3 DNA reads as TGTGCCAGCAGCCCCGACACCAATGAGCAGTTCTTC. As protein: CASSPDTNEQFF.